This T cell receptor (beta chain) was captured in a study of T cell repertoires in cytomegalovirus infection. Study overall: An indication of both CMV infection and matching HLA type came from public TCR beta signatures.

This clonotype was seen repeatedly, ten times or more. Its matching antigen is unknown. TCRdb itself ran the reads through MiXCR, one entry per CDR3 protein. Among a few hundred thousand distinct CDR3 sequences listed, roughly a sixth were seen once. The length of the CDR3 is 14 residues. The V end lost 4 bases, the J end lost 0 bases, and 9 bases lay between the germline ends. Per germline, CDR1 LGHNA and CDR2 YSLEER. Overall study results and limits: Carriers of CMV and the relevant HLA type were discriminated by public TCR beta frequency.

Input material: PBMCs. This receptor was obtained from a human donor in good health (CMV status not recorded). Some clones in this sample may be carry-over from other donors' samples. The chain has TRBV4-3 and TRBJ1-2; D not certain. This chain's CDR3 is CASSPAIANYGYTF. The DNA for the CDR3 is TGCGCCAGCAGCCCCGCGATTGCTAACTATGGCTACACCTTC.